This entry features one T cell receptor (beta chain) sequence. The data belong to a study of shared clonotypes between healthy human individuals. Data came from immunoSEQ multiplex PCR; TCRdb stores just in-frame clones and leaves some out. The data contain over a million clones, about 98% of them singletons. CDR1 KGHSH and CDR2 LQKENI come from the germline V gene. Trimming took off 3 bases at V and 2 bases at J, with 18 bases between the two ends. CDR3 length: 17 amino acids. Sequences were obtained from naive CD4+ T cells sorted from blood. Subset: CD45RA+ positively selected. The clonotype was recovered from a man aged 25-45 years in good health. The chain is built from TRBV18 and TRBJ2-3, with D unresolved. DNA of the CDR3: TGTGCCAGCTCACCGCCGGCGGTTTATGGAGCCACAGATACGCAGTATTTT. It specifies CASSPPAVYGATDTQYF.